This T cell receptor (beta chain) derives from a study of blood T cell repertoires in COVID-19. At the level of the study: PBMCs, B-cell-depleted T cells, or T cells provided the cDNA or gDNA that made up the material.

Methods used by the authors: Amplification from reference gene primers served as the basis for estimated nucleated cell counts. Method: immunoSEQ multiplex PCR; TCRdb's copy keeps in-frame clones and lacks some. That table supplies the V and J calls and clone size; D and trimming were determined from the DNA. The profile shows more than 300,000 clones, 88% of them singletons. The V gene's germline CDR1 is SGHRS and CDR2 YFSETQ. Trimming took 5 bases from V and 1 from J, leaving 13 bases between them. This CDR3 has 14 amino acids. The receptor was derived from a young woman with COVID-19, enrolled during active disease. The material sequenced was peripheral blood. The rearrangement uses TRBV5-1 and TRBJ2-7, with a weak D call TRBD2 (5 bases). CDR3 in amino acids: CASRMDGGSYEQYF. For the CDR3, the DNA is TGCGCCAGCAGGATGGACGGAGGATCCTACGAGCAGTACTTC. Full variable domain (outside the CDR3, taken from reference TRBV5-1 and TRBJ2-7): KAGVTQTPRYLIKTRGQQVTLSCSPISGHRSVSWYQQTPGQGLQFLFEYFSETQRNKGNFPGRFSGRQFSNSRSEMNVSTLELGDSALYLCASRMDGGSYEQYFGPGTRLTVT.